Detailed here is one T cell receptor (beta chain). Libraries were prepared by immunoSEQ multiplex PCR; TCRdb keeps only in-frame clonotypes and omits some of them. The sample records 90,000 to 100,000 clones, approximately 92% being singletons. The data were taken from a study of T cell changes during pregnancy in multiple sclerosis. Germline CDR1 reads SEHNR; CDR2 reads FQNEAQ (reference sequence). V gave up 0 bases and J gave up 6 bases; unmatched junction bases: 4. The CDR3 runs 15 residues. The sample consisted of peripheral blood, taken in the first trimester of pregnancy. The V gene is TRBV7-9, the J gene TRBJ2-1; 8 nucleotides agree with TRBD2. This TCR derives from a female donor with multiple sclerosis, enrolled in a pregnancy study. Written as DNA, the CDR3 is TGTGCCAGCAGCTTAGCGGGGGGGACTAGCAATGAGCAGTTCTTC. Translated, it gives CASSLAGGTSNEQFF.